This T cell receptor (beta chain) was captured in a study of T cells after yellow fever vaccination. CDR3 size: 16 residues. Germline-derived CDR1 and CDR2 are SGHRS and YFSETQ. V was clipped by 3 bases and J by 4 bases; unmatched bases: 4. This clonotype showed up many times. The authors made TCR cDNA by 5'RACE template switching, adding a universal primer site and UMIs. TCRdb reprocessed the 5' RACE reads via MiXCR and lists one record per CDR3 protein. The profile covers a few hundred thousand distinct CDR3 sequences, with around 3.9% appearing a single time and roughly a quarter taken by the ten largest.

The starting material was PBMCs, obtained on the day of the yellow fever booster vaccination. The clonotype comes from a man aged 18 to 29 who received the YFV17D yellow fever vaccine. The chain is built from TRBV5-1 and TRBJ2-3; 14 bases map to TRBD2. CDR3 sequence: CASSSATSGGADTQYF. As DNA, the CDR3 is TGCGCCAGCAGCTCCGCGACTAGCGGGGGGGCAGATACGCAGTATTTT.